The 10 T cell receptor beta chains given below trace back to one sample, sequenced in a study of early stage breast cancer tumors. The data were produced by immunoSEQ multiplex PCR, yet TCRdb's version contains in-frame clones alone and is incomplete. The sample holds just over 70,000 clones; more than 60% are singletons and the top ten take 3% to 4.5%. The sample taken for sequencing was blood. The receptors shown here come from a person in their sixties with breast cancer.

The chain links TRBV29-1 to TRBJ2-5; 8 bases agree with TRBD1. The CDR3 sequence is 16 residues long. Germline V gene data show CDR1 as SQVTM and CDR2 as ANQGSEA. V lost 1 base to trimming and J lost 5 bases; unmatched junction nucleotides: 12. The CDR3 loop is CSVEGDRGRSIETQYF. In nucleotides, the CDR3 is TGCAGCGTTGAAGGTGACAGGGGTAGAAGTATCGAGACCCAGTACTTC. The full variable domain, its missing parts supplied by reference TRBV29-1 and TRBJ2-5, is SAVISQKPSRDICQRGTSLTIQCQVDSQVTMMFWYRQQPGQSLTLIATANQGSEATYESGFVIDKFPISRPNLTFSTLTVSNMSPEDSSIYLCSVEGDRGRSIETQYFGPGTRLLVL.

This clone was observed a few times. CDR3: CAGKTEPNEKLFF. DNA for the CDR3: TGTGCCGGGAAGACTGAGCCTAATGAAAAACTGTTTTTT. The chain joins TRBV2 to TRBJ1-4; D uncertain. The ends were cut back, 11 bases at V and 3 bases at J, with 13 bases in the middle. There are 13 residues in the CDR3. Per the germline V gene, CDR1 is SNHLY and CDR2 is FYNNEI.

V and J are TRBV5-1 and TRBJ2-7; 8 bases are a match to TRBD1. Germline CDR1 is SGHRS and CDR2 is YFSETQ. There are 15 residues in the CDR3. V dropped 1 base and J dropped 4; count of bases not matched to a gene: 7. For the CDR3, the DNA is TGCGCCAGCAGCTTGCAAGAGACAGGGGCTTACGAGCAGTACTTC. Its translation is CASSLQETGAYEQYF. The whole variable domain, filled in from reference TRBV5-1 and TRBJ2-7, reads KAGVTQTPRYLIKTRGQQVTLSCSPISGHRSVSWYQQTPGQGLQFLFEYFSETQRNKGNFPGRFSGRQFSNSRSEMNVSTLELGDSALYLCASSLQETGAYEQYFGPGTRLTVT.

CDR3 amino acids: CAWSRRQDSYEQYF. The CDR3 DNA reads as TGTGCCTGGAGTCGCCGACAGGACTCCTACGAGCAGTACTTC. The V gene is TRBV30, the J gene TRBJ2-7; TRBD1 is a possible D gene (6 bases). The CDR3 is 14 amino acids. The germline gives CDR1 GTSNPN, CDR2 SVGIG (reference sequence). Deletions cut 2 bases from V and 0 bases from J, with 11 bases between.

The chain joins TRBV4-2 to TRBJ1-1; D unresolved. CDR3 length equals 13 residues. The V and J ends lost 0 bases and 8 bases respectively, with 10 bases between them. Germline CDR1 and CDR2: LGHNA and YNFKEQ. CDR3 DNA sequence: TGTGCCAGCAGCCAAGAATCGGGGTCGGAAGCTTTCTTT. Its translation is CASSQESGSEAFF.

DNA for the CDR3: TGTGCCAGCAGTCCGGGACTCCGTGTCACTGAAGCTTTCTTT. Residues: CASSPGLRVTEAFF. The chain links TRBV27 to TRBJ1-1; D is possibly TRBD1 (5 bases). Germline CDR1 and CDR2: MNHEY and SMNVEV (reference sequence). CDR3 length equals 14 residues. The V and J ends lost 5 bases and 4 bases respectively, with 14 bases between them.

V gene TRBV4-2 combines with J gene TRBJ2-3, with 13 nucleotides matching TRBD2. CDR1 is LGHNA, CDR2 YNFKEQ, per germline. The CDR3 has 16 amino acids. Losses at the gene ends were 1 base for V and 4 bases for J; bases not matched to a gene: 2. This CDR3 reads CASSQAGTSGADTQYF. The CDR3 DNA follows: TGTGCCAGCAGCCAAGCCGGGACTAGCGGGGCAGATACGCAGTATTTT.

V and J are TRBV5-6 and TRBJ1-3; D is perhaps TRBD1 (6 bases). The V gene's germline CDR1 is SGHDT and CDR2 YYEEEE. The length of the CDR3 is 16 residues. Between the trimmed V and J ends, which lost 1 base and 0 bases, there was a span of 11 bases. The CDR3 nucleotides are TGTGCCAGCAGCTTGCCAGGGGCGGACTCTGGAAACACCATATATTTT. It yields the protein CASSLPGADSGNTIYF.

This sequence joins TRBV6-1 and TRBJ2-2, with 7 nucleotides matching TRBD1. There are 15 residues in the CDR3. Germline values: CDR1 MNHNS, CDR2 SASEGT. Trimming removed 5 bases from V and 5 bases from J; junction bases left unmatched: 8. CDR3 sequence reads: CASSSRQGRTGELFF. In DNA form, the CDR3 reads TGTGCCAGCAGTAGTCGACAGGGACGAACCGGGGAGCTGTTTTTT.

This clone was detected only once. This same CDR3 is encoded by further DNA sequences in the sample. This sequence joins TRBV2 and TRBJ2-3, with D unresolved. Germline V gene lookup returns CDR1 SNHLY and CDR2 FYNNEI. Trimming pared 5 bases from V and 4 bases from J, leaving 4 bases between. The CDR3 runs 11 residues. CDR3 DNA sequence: TGTGCCAGCAGTTACCCAGATACGCAGTATTTT. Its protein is CASSYPDTQYF. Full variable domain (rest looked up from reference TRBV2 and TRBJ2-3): EPEVTQTPSHQVTQMGQEVILRCVPISNHLYFYWYRQILGQKVEFLVSFYNNEISEKSEIFDDQFSVERPDGSNFTLKIRSTKLEDSAMYFCASSYPDTQYFGPGTRLTVL.